This T cell receptor beta chain came from a study of blood T cell repertoires in COVID-19. Method: immunoSEQ multiplex PCR; TCRdb's copy keeps in-frame clones and lacks some. The sample includes approximately 400,000 clones, roughly nine tenths of them seen just once. The junction had 10 bases not matched to a gene; V was cut back by 3 bases and J by 7 bases. Germline CDR1 reads SGDLS; CDR2 reads YYNGEE. CDR3 size: 16 residues. Sequenced: PBMCs or T cells enriched from blood (not recorded which). The genes are TRBV9 and TRBJ2-1, with 10 bases aligning to TRBD1. This TCR was sampled from a woman in her forties who had been exposed to COVID-19. The CDR3 here is CASSARSGTGVNEQFF. As DNA, the CDR3 is TGTGCCAGCAGCGCCCGATCCGGGACAGGGGTGAATGAGCAGTTCTTC.